Following are 9 T cell receptor beta chains from one sample sequenced in a study of T-cell memory formation after mild COVID-19. TCRdb reprocessed the 5' RACE reads via MiXCR and lists one record per CDR3 protein. The sample has some 600,000 distinct CDR3 sequences, roughly a sixth seen once; the top ten hold about 8.6%. The sequenced material came from PBMCs or a T cell subset sorted from them (not recorded which). These receptors all come from an adult woman who had mild COVID-19 (a few samples of this study predate the infection). Cell type and time point are not known.

Only a few counts were recorded for this clonotype. The chain joins TRBV12-3 or TRBV12-4 to TRBJ2-7; 8 positions match TRBD2. The J segment lost 3 bases and the V segment lost 6 bases, leaving 7 bases of the junction unmatched. The CDR3 has 14 residues. CDR3 protein: CASRAGGSVYEQYF. The CDR3 DNA sequence: TGTGCCAGCAGGGCGGGGGGTAGTGTCTACGAGCAGTACTTC.

This clonotype came up a few times. The chain is built from TRBV4-2 and TRBJ2-7, with D unclear. The germline CDR1 and CDR2 sequences are LGHNA and YNFKEQ. V was cut by 1 base and J by 1 base, with 11 bases left in between. The CDR3 spans 15 residues. The CDR3 DNA reads as TGTGCCAGCAGCCAAGGGAAATTCCCATCCTACGAGCAGTACTTC. It translates to CASSQGKFPSYEQYF.

This clonotype was recorded at least ten times. V and J are TRBV3-1 and TRBJ2-3, with 9 bases fitting TRBD2. The V gene end was trimmed by 4 bases and the J gene end by 1 base; junction bases not matched to a gene: 0. The CDR3 loop spans 14 amino acids. Germline V lookup: CDR1 LGHDT, CDR2 YNNKEL (reference sequence). In DNA, the CDR3 is TGTGCCAGCAGCCGCGGGGGGGGCACAGATACGCAGTATTTT. Amino acids: CASSRGGGTDTQYF.

The chain employs TRBV6-5 and TRBJ2-7; 7 bases fit TRBD2. Trimming at V came to 5 bases and at J to 4 bases, leaving 8 bases not matched to a gene. The CDR3 is 14 amino acids. Germline CDR1 is MNHEY and CDR2 is SVGAGI. The CDR3, as DNA: TGTGCCAGCAGTCACCGCCAGCGGGGTTACGAGCAGTACTTC. Translating gives CASSHRQRGYEQYF.

The rearrangement uses TRBV7-3 and TRBJ2-3; D gene uncertain. CDR1 is SGHTA and CDR2 is FQGTGA in the germline V gene. This CDR3 comprises 13 residues. The ends were cut back, 6 bases at V and 0 bases at J, with 7 bases in the middle. CDR3 loop: CASRPRSTDTQYF. The CDR3 DNA reads TGTGCCAGCAGACCACGGAGCACAGATACGCAGTATTTT.

The chain is built from TRBV9 and TRBJ2-5, with D possibly matching TRBD2 (5 bases). V lost 4 bases, J lost 4 bases, and 17 bases lay in between. The CDR3 is 15 residues long. The germline V gene encodes CDR1 SGDLS and CDR2 YYNGEE. CDR3 protein: CASSPDGSGRETQYF. In DNA, the CDR3 is TGTGCCAGCAGCCCCGACGGATCGGGAAGAGAGACCCAGTACTTC.

The gene calls are TRBV5-1 and TRBJ2-7, with D possibly being TRBD1 (5 bases). Germline V lookup: CDR1 SGHRS, CDR2 YFSETQ. The CDR3 contains 13 residues. Trimming stripped 3 bases from V and 6 bases from J, with 13 bases between. The CDR3 loop reads CASSSQTGGEQYF. The CDR3 DNA reads as TGCGCCAGCAGCTCCCAAACAGGCGGCGAGCAGTACTTC.

CDR3: CASSPGLAEPYEQYF. In DNA, the CDR3 is TGTGCCAGCAGCCCGGGACTAGCGGAGCCCTACGAGCAGTACTTC. This sequence joins TRBV6-6 and TRBJ2-7; 11 nucleotides line up with TRBD2. J was trimmed by 2 bases and V by 6 bases; bases with no gene match: 6. The CDR3 loop spans 15 amino acids. Germline CDR1 MNHNY, CDR2 SVGAGI (reference sequence).

The rearrangement uses TRBV5-1 and TRBJ2-7; tentatively, D is TRBD1 or TRBD2 (5 bases each). This CDR3 region has 14 residues. V was shortened by 4 bases and J by 2 bases, with 13 bases between the two germline ends. Germline V gives CDR1 SGHRS, CDR2 YFSETQ. CDR3 in amino acids: CASSPGTNTYEQYF. The CDR3 DNA reads TGCGCCAGCAGCCCAGGGACCAATACCTACGAGCAGTACTTC.